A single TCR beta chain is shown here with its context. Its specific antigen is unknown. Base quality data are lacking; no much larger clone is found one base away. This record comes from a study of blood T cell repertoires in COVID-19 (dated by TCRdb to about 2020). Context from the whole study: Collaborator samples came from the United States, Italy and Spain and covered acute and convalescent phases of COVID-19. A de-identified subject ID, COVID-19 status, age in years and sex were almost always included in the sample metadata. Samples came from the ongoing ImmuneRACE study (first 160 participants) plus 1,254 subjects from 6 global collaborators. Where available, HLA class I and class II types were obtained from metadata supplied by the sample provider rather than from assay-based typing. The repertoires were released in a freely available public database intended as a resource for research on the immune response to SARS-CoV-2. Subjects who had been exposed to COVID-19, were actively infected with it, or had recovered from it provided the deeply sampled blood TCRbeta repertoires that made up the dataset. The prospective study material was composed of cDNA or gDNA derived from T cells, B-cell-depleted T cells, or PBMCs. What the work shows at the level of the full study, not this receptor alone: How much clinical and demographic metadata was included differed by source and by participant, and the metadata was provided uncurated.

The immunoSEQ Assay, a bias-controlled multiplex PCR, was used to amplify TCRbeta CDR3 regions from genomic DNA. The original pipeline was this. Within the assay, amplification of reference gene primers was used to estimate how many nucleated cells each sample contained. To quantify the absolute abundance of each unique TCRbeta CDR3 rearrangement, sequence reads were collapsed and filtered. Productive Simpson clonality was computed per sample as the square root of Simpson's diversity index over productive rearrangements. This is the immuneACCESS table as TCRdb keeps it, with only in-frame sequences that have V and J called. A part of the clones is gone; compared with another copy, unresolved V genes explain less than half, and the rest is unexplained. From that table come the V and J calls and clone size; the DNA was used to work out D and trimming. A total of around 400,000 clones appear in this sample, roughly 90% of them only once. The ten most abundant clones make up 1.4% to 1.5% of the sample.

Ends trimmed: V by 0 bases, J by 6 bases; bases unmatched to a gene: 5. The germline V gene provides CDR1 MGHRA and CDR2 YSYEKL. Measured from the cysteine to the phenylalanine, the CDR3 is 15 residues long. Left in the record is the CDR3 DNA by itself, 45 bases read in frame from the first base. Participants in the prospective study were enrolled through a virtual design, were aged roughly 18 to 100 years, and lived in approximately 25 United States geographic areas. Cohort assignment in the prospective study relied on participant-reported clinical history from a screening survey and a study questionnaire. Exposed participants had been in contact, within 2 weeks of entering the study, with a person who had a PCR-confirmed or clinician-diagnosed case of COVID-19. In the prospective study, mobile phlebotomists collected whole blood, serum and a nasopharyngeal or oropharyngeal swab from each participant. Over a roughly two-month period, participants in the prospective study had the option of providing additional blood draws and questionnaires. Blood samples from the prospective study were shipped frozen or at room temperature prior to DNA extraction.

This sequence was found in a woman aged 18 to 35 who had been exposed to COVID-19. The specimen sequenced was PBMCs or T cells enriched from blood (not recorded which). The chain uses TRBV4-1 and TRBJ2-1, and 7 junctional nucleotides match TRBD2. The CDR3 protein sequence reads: CASSQDRTRVNEQFF. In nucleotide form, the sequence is TGCGCCAGCAGCCAAGATCGGACTAGGGTCAATGAGCAGTTCTTC.